The T cell receptor (beta chain) under discussion was sequenced for a study of neurological immune-mediated disorders (dated by TCRdb to the late 2010s). In the study overall: Among the 35 or so multiple sclerosis patients, roughly 31 had relapsing-remitting MS and 3 had secondary progressive MS. The cohort was made up of some 70 subjects, consisting of 15 or so HAM/TSP patients, roughly 35 multiple sclerosis patients and around 20 healthy controls. Alongside PBMC samples, the set of around 99 TCR-beta libraries contained longitudinal samples, technical triplicates, and paired CD4+ and CD8+ T-cell subsets that had been sorted. The study compared peripheral blood TCR-beta repertoires of HTLV-I-associated myelopathy (HAM/TSP) patients, multiple sclerosis patients and healthy controls using UMI-based sequencing. What the authors observed across the whole study: Repertoires from 18 of 34 MS patients were grouped by phylogenetic analysis into a cluster of related CDR3 sequences, suggesting a possible repertoire-level signature. The MS cluster was not associated with any clinical or MRI features, and the authors stated that larger cohorts are needed. TCR clonal expansion was highest in HAM/TSP patients and lowest in MS patients, with MS patients falling below even healthy controls. Across subjects, expanded clones never shared an identical CDR3 amino acid sequence, which suggests that the TCR-beta repertoires in every group were private.

The junction shows trimming of 5 bases on V and 9 bases on J, plus 10 bases between the germline ends. Inclusive of the bounding cysteine and phenylalanine, the CDR3 is 11 residues long. The CDR3 DNA has 33 bases and is translated from base 1. cDNA was synthesized by template-switch 5'RACE using a primer with a 10-nucleotide random unique molecular identifier that tagged each TCR transcript. Every sequencing run covered 15-18 subjects and yielded more than 180 million TCR-beta sequences. The RNeasy kit was used to extract total RNA. The KAPA Real-time Library Amplification kit was used to amplify TCR-beta VDJ regions with primers targeting the TCR constant region and the 5'RACE anchor. A first PCR added sample indexes and Illumina adaptors, after which a second PCR increased the library yield. After Ampure bead purification, the roughly 650 bp TCR product was size-selected on a 2% E-gel SizeSelection system. Before pooling, library quality was checked on a Bioanalyzer, concentration was measured with Qubit, and libraries were quantified with the Kapa Library Quantification kit. An Illumina HiSeq 2500 was used to sequence the libraries paired-end at 2 x 150 bp. To increase sequence diversity, roughly 24-30% phiX was spiked into each library pool. Concerning the study's data processing: Quality-filtered reads were processed with the UMI-based MiGEC pipeline, and over 75% of raw TCR sequences were removed by the MiGEC pipeline during error correction. VDJ genes were aligned to IMGT germline references, and clonotypes were defined by unique CDR3 amino acid sequence plus V-J genes. Clonal expansion, Shannon diversity and CDR3 relatedness (CalcPairwiseDistances, ClusterSamples) were evaluated with VDJtools, and phylogenetic trees were built with CLCbio workbench. Using coefficient-of-variation modelling across technical triplicates, the study counted a clone as expanded if it had at least 8 unique UMIs. TCRdb's own reprocessing of the public reads used fastp at Q25 and MiXCR and kept productive beta chains. Each CDR3 protein gets just one entry, which takes the most common genes and DNA from the rows behind it. The V and J calls were not made by the authors but by TCRdb's processing. The sample profile shows tens of thousands of distinct CDR3 sequences; 2% to 3% of them were found once. Roughly 1.1% of the sample belongs to the ten largest clones.

Unsorted PBMC libraries were generated from 2 million PBMCs stored in RNAlater at -80 °C until RNA extraction. Multiple sclerosis patients were enrolled in a US clinical protocol under which disease progression was evaluated by magnetic resonance imaging. Peripheral blood was subjected to Ficoll-Hypaque density gradient centrifugation to isolate PBMCs, which were then cryopreserved in liquid nitrogen. This clonotype was counted many times. What antigen it recognizes has not been identified. No base-level quality is on record; no much larger clone is a single base apart. The material sequenced was PBMCs. The receptor's source is a woman aged 25-40 years with multiple sclerosis. The chain is encoded by TRBV12-3 or TRBV12-4 joined to TRBJ2-5; TRBD2 could be the D gene, as 6 bases match. CDR3 loop: CASSAGSAQYF. The DNA sequence reads TGTGCCAGCAGTGCGGGGTCCGCCCAGTACTTC.